The 10 T cell receptor beta chains reported below all come from one sample, sequenced in a study of regulatory T cells in long-lasting Graves disease. With iRepertoire HTBI primers and Arm-PCR of CDR3 regions, TCR beta libraries were built. TCRdb reanalysed the multiplex PCR reads using MiXCR and keeps one entry per CDR3 protein. Of under 450,000 distinct CDR3 sequences in the sample, about a quarter are singletons; the top ten hold around 26%. The sample's time point: persistent/refractory GD, antithyroid drugs over 5 years with positive TRAb. The TCR library was prepared using RNA isolated from PBMCs. The input for sequencing was peripheral blood mononuclear cells (PBMCs), taken when the disease was refractory, from a patient treated with antithyroid drugs. Receptor source: a female donor with Graves disease.

There are many counts of this clonotype. No conserved phenylalanine or tryptophan ends this CDR3, so it is likely a read error. It is unclear where the CDR3 begins or ends on the DNA, so no DNA is shown, and the CDR3 is as TCRdb lists it. V gene TRBV2 combines with J gene TRBJ1-4; the DNA was not compared with TRBD1, the D call given in the table. The CDR3 numbers 12 amino acids, ends counted. Germline V lookup: CDR1 SNHLY, CDR2 FYNNEI. The CDR3 loop is CASSEARGDRAI.

This clonotype was recorded many times. The J gene is TRBJ2-7, the V gene TRBV6-5, with D possibly TRBD1 on 5 matching bases. The CDR3 runs to 15 residues. Germline lookup yields CDR1 MNHEY and CDR2 SVGAGI. The V gene lost 0 bases and the J gene lost 1 base, with 10 bases spanning the gap. The CDR3 reads CASSYSRQRSYEQYF. DNA for the CDR3: TGTGCCAGCAGTTACTCGCGACAGAGATCCTACGAGCAGTACTTC.

This clonotype was observed a few times. The chain is built from TRBV5-1 and TRBJ1-5; D is undetermined. CDR3 length equals 18 residues. The germline CDR1 and CDR2 sequences are SGHRS and YFSETQ. Deletions cut 2 bases from V and 0 bases from J, with 18 bases between. The CDR3 protein is CASSFGPLSGDSNQPQHF. CDR3 DNA sequence: TGCGCCAGCAGCTTTGGACCCCTCTCAGGCGATAGCAATCAGCCCCAGCATTTT.

The genes are TRBV25-1 and TRBJ1-6; 7 bases map to TRBD1. Losses at the gene ends were 4 bases for V and 7 bases for J; bases not matched to a gene: 1. Per germline, CDR1 MGHDK and CDR2 SYGVNS. The CDR3 sequence is 13 residues long. DNA of the CDR3: TGTGCCAGCAGTGCGGACAGGAATTCACCCCTCCACTTT. Translating gives CASSADRNSPLHF.

In this sample, this clonotype turned up a few times. The rearrangement joins TRBV12-3 or TRBV12-4 to TRBJ1-3; TRBD1 aligns across 7 bases. The CDR3 has 18 amino acids. Trimming at V came to 3 bases and at J to 1 base, leaving 12 bases not matched to a gene. In DNA form, the CDR3 reads TGTGCCAGCAGTTTCCGGGACAGATCCCTTCCGTCTGGAAACACCATATATTTT. This codes for CASSFRDRSLPSGNTIYF.

This clonotype showed up just a few times. The V gene is TRBV27, the J gene TRBJ2-7, with D unresolved. CDR3 size: 15 residues. Germline assignment: CDR1 MNHEY and CDR2 SMNVEV (reference sequence). V was shortened by 4 bases and J by 0 bases, with 13 bases between the two germline ends. The CDR3 loop reads CASSSRNSASYEQYF. CDR3 sequence (DNA): TGTGCCAGCAGTTCTCGTAACTCAGCCTCCTACGAGCAGTACTTC.

The J gene is TRBJ1-6, the V gene TRBV7-3; 9 bases line up with TRBD1. Germline trimming cut 0 bases from V and 6 bases from J; bases unmatched to any gene: 0. The V gene's germline CDR1 is SGHTA and CDR2 FQGTGA. This CDR3 is built from 15 residues. CDR3 sequence (DNA): TGTGCCAGCAGCTTAACGGGACAGGGTAATTCACCCCTCCACTTT. This codes for CASSLTGQGNSPLHF. Full variable domain (missing parts from reference TRBV7-3 and TRBJ1-6): GAGVSQTPSNKVTEKGKYVELRCDPISGHTALYWYRQSLGQGPEFLIYFQGTGAADDSGLPNDRFFAVRPEGSVSTLKIQRTERGDSAVYLCASSLTGQGNSPLHFGNGTRLTVT.

This clonotype was seen more than once but under ten times. The gene calls are TRBV18 and TRBJ1-2, with 7 bases fitting TRBD1. The CDR3 loop spans 14 amino acids. V trimming: 0 bases; J trimming: 3 bases; junction bases outside the gene matches: 1. CDR1 and CDR2 from the germline V gene are KGHSH and LQKENI. The CDR3 is CASSPPGGDYGYTF. CDR3 bases: TGTGCCAGCTCACCACCAGGGGGCGACTATGGCTACACCTTC.

In this sample, this clonotype turned up many times. The rearrangement joins TRBV2 to TRBJ1-5; D gene uncertain. In germline, CDR1 is SNHLY, CDR2 FYNNEI. CDR3 size: 13 residues. V was shortened by 6 bases and J by 3 bases, with 9 bases between the two germline ends. CDR3 bases: TGTGCCAGCAGCGGTTGGGCCAATCAGCCCCAGCATTTT. It specifies CASSGWANQPQHF.

The chain recombines TRBV7-9 with TRBJ2-5; TRBD1 aligns across 8 bases. Germline CDR1 and CDR2: SEHNR and FQNEAQ (reference sequence). The CDR3 extends over 20 amino acids. V was clipped by 4 bases and J by 4 bases; unmatched bases: 23. CDR3: CASSSDPTSGGYTRGETQYF. CDR3 in DNA: TGTGCCAGCAGCTCCGACCCTACTTCAGGGGGCTACACTAGAGGAGAGACCCAGTACTTC.